These 10 T cell receptor beta chains came from one sample sequenced in a study of blood T cell repertoires in COVID-19. Measured with immunoSEQ multiplex PCR; TCRdb has only the in-frame clones, and not every one. Of around 130,000 clones listed, more than 70% are singletons. Sequenced material: peripheral blood. The origin of the receptors is a human donor in a cohort sampled during active COVID-19.

The V call is TRBV6-5, the J call TRBJ2-3; 8 bases fit TRBD2. CDR3 length: 15 amino acids. The germline V gene encodes CDR1 MNHEY and CDR2 SVGAGI. V trimming: 7 bases; J trimming: 4 bases; junction bases outside the gene matches: 10. The DNA for the CDR3 is TGTGCCAGCACCCCCGGGACTAGTAGTGCAGATACGCAGTATTTT. It encodes CASTPGTSSADTQYF.

This clone has a single count. The chain joins TRBV24-1 to TRBJ2-3, with D perhaps matching TRBD2 (5 bases). The CDR3 consists of 18 residues. Trimming took off 1 base at V and 4 bases at J, with 20 bases between the two ends. Germline V CDR1 and CDR2: KGHDR, SFDVKD. This chain's CDR3 is CATSDFGVSSSPPDTQYF. The CDR3 bases are TGTGCCACCAGTGATTTTGGGGTGTCTTCTAGCCCCCCAGATACGCAGTATTTT.

V is TRBV5-8 and J is TRBJ2-3; 10 bases align to TRBD1. V lost 0 bases, J lost 2 bases, and 0 bases stayed unmatched. Germline loops: CDR1 SGHTS, CDR2 YDEGEE. The CDR3 spans 15 residues. CDR3 residues: CASSLGQGATDTQYF. The DNA of the CDR3 is TGTGCCAGCAGCTTGGGACAGGGGGCCACAGATACGCAGTATTTT.

J is TRBJ1-3 and V is TRBV14, with a tentative D call TRBD1 (6 bases). V shed 0 bases and J shed 10 bases, with 13 bases lying between them. This CDR3 is 14 amino acids long. Germline assignment: CDR1 SGHDN and CDR2 FVKESK. The CDR3 here is CASSQDVRGLTIYF. Here the CDR3 DNA reads TGTGCCAGCAGCCAAGACGTGCGGGGGCTGACCATATATTTT.

This clone has just a few counts. The chain is built from TRBV5-5 and TRBJ2-2, with D unclear. CDR1 and CDR2 (germline): SGHKS, YYEKEE (reference sequence). V shed 2 bases and J shed 5 bases, with 7 bases lying between them. The CDR3 is 13 amino acids. The CDR3 loop is CASSFSGTGELFF. The CDR3 coding sequence is TGTGCCAGCAGCTTCTCGGGTACCGGGGAGCTGTTTTTT.

This chain uses TRBV19 with TRBJ2-6; TRBD1 agrees at 9 bases. The J segment lost 1 base and the V segment lost 0 bases, leaving 7 bases of the junction unmatched. CDR1 LNHDA and CDR2 SQIVND come from the germline V gene (reference sequence). There are 19 residues in the CDR3. The DNA for the CDR3 is TGTGCCAGTAGTATAGAAGCCGGGACAGGGTTGTCTGGGGCCAACGTCCTGACTTTC. This gives the protein CASSIEAGTGLSGANVLTF.

This clone has just one count. V is TRBV6-2 or TRBV6-3 and J is TRBJ1-5; weak D call: TRBD1 (5 bases). This CDR3 spans 17 amino acids. V was cut by 5 bases and J by 0 bases, with 17 bases left in between. Looked up from germline, CDR1 is MNHEY and CDR2 is SVGEGT. The CDR3 DNA reads as TGTGCCAGCAGTCTTACGTTCAGGGTAGATAGCAATCAGCCCCAGCATTTT. It specifies CASSLTFRVDSNQPQHF.

The chain has TRBV6-5 and TRBJ1-2, with D hard to call. Per the germline V gene, CDR1 is MNHEY and CDR2 is SVGAGI. V was clipped by 5 bases and J by 6 bases, with 16 bases between them. This CDR3 is built from 14 residues. This CDR3 is CASSREIQSHGYTF. The CDR3 nucleotides are TGTGCCAGCAGTCGGGAGATCCAGTCCCATGGCTACACCTTC.

The V gene is TRBV19, the J gene TRBJ2-7; D uncertain. The germline V and J ends were trimmed by 1 base and 6 bases, with 13 bases remaining between them. Germline CDR1 and CDR2: LNHDA and SQIVND (reference sequence). The CDR3 is made up of 14 amino acids. The CDR3 spells CASSIGFEASEQYF. Written as DNA, the CDR3 is TGTGCCAGTAGTATAGGATTCGAGGCGTCCGAGCAGTACTTC.

The V call is TRBV6-2 or TRBV6-3, the J call TRBJ1-5; TRBD1 agrees at 7 bases. The CDR3 totals 18 residues. CDR1 MNHEY and CDR2 SVGEGT come from the germline V gene. V lost 7 bases and J lost 1; bases outside the gene matches: 16. The CDR3, as DNA: TGTGCCAGCACCCCGACAGGGAGTCTTTCCTTAAGCAATCAGCCCCAGCATTTT. The encoded protein is CASTPTGSLSLSNQPQHF.